The clone carrying this TCR beta chain has only a few counts. The trim removed 8 bases at V and 4 bases at J, leaving 8 bases unmatched. The V gene's germline CDR1 is MNHEY and CDR2 SVGEGT. The CDR3 is made up of 16 amino acids. Each CDR3 protein gets one entry after TCRdb re-called the RT-PCR reads with MiXCR. Counted here are about 620,000 distinct CDR3 sequences, roughly 12% occurring once; the ten biggest clones make up roughly 9.6%. The data derive from a study of response to subunit inactivated influenza vaccine. This sample also appeared in a second study, on T cells expressing NK-cell markers. As that report states: Production of TCR beta cDNA relied on 5'RACE template switching with UMIs. Sorted CD3+CD56-NKG2C+, CD3+CD56+NKG2C- and CD3+CD56+NKG2C+ T cells were the source of the TCR beta repertoires. Sorting was restricted to alpha-beta TCR T cells by an anti-gamma-delta TCR antibody in several experiments. There remained a lack of clarity about HCMV specificity of expanded NKG2C+ T cell clones.

This receptor was obtained from a man aged 50 to 59 who received an inactivated influenza vaccine. V usage is TRBV6-2 or TRBV6-3 and J usage is TRBJ2-3; 14 positions agree with TRBD2. The source material was PBMCs from blood, sampled on the day of vaccination. CDR3 nucleotides: TGTGCCAGCTCCGGGACTAGCGGGAGAGGATCAGATACGCAGTATTTT. Translated: CASSGTSGRGSDTQYF.